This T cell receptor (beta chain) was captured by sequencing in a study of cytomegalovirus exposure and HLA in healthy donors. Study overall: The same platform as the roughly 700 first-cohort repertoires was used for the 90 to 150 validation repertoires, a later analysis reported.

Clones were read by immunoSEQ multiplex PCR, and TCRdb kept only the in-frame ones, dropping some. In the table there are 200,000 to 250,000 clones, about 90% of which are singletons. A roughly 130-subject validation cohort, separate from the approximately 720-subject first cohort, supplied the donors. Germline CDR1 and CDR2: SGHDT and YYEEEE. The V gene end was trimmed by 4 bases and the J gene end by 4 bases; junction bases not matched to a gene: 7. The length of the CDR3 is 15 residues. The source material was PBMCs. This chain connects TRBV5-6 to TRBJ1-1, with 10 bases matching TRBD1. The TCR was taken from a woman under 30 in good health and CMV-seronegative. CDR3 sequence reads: CASSGDRGGSTEAFF. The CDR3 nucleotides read TGTGCCAGCAGCGGGGACAGGGGAGGAAGCACTGAAGCTTTCTTT.